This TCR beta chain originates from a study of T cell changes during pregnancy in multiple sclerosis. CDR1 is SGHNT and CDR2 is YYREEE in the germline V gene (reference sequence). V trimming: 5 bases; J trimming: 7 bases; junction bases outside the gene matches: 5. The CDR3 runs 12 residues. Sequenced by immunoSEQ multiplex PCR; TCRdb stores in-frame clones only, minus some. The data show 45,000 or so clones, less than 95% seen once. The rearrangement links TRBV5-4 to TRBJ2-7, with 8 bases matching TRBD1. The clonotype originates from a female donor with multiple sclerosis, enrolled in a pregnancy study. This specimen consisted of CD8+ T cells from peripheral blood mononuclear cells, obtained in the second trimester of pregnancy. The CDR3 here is CASRDRVGEQYF. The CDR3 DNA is TGTGCCAGCAGGGACAGGGTCGGGGAGCAGTACTTC.